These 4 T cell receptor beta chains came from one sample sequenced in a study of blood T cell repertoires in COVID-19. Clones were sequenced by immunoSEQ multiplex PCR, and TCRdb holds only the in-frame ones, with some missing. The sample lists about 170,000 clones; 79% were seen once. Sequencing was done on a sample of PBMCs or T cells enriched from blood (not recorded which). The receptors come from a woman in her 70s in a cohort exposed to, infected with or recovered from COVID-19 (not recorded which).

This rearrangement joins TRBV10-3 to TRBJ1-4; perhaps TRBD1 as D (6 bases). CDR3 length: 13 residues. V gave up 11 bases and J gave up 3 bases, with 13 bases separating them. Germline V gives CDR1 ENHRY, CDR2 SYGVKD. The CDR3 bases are TGTGCCGCCGCAGGGGCGGCTAATGAAAAACTGTTTTTT. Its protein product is CAAAGAANEKLFF.

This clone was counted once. The CDR3 coding sequence is TGCAGCGTTCCCCGGACTAGCGGGACCTACAATGAGCAGTTCTTC. Amino acid sequence: CSVPRTSGTYNEQFF. The chain uses TRBV29-1 and TRBJ2-1, with 12 bases aligning to TRBD2. The CDR3 loop spans 15 amino acids. The germline V gene encodes CDR1 SQVTM and CDR2 ANQGSEA. After removal of 5 bases from V and 2 bases from J, the junction contained 4 bases not matched to a gene.

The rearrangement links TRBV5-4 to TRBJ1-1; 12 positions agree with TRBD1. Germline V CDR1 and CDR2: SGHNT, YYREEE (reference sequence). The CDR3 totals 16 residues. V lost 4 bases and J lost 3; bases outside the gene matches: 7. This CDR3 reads CASSGGTGGIHTEAFF. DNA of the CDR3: TGTGCCAGCAGCGGGGGGACAGGGGGCATCCACACTGAAGCTTTCTTT.

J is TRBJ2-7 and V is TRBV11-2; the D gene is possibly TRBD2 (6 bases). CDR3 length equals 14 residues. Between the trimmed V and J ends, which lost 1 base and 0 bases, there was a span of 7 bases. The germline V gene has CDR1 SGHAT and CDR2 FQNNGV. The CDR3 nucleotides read TGTGCCAGCAGCTTAGGGGGACTCTCCTACGAGCAGTACTTC. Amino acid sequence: CASSLGGLSYEQYF.